A selection of T cell receptor beta chains follows, all from one sample in a study of OX40 agonist ivuxolimab in advanced cancers. The data were produced by immunoSEQ multiplex PCR, yet TCRdb's version contains in-frame clones alone and is incomplete. The data contain 60,000 to 65,000 clones, about 85% of them singletons. This specimen consisted of CD4+ or CD8+ T cells sorted from blood, obtained in a trial of the OX40 agonist ivuxolimab. The source of these receptors is an adult with an advanced solid tumor such as melanoma, head and neck, liver or kidney cancer. CDR3s include the opening cysteine and the closing phenylalanine or tryptophan. The D gene is left open where the match is weak. Expanded clones are given a class, and other clones once, few, many or no size at all.

j_call,v_call,d_call,clone_size,cdr3_aa,cdr3_nt
TRBJ2-1,TRBV11-2,NA,NA,CASSLAGLEGSKQFF,TGTGCCAGCAGCTTAGCGGGGCTAGAGGGTAGTAAGCAGTTCTTC
TRBJ1-2,TRBV6-4,TRBD1,NA,CASRRTGRDYGYTF,TGTGCCAGCAGACGGACAGGGAGGGACTATGGCTACACCTTC
TRBJ1-4,TRBV5-1,NA,NA,CASSLGSMGEKLFF,TGCGCCAGCAGCTTGGGGAGCATGGGGGAAAAACTGTTTTTT
TRBJ2-6,TRBV5-1,NA,NA,CASSGSPRGSGANVLTF,TGCGCCAGCAGCGGGAGTCCGAGGGGTTCCGGGGCCAACGTCCTGACTTTC
TRBJ1-1,TRBV7-9,NA,few,CASSHGYGTEAFF,TGTGCCAGCAGCCACGGATACGGCACTGAAGCTTTCTTT
TRBJ1-2,TRBV4-2,NA,few,CASSQDRGYGYTF,TGTGCCAGCAGCCAAGACAGGGGCTATGGCTACACCTTC
TRBJ2-7,TRBV7-9,NA,few,CASSPKRRLQLDEQYF,TGTGCCAGCAGCCCCAAGCGGAGGCTCCAGTTAGACGAGCAGTACTTC
TRBJ1-1,TRBV5-1,NA,once,CASSLGGGGTEAFF,TGCGCCAGCAGCTTGGGGGGGGGAGGGACTGAAGCTTTCTTT
TRBJ2-1,TRBV30,NA,NA,CAWTEGRVPSSYNEQFF,TGTGCCTGGACTGAGGGGCGGGTCCCGAGCTCCTACAATGAGCAGTTCTTC
TRBJ2-3,TRBV7-3,NA,once,CASSTTGPPDTQYF,TGTGCCAGCAGCACCACAGGGCCCCCAGATACGCAGTATTTT
TRBJ2-3,TRBV30,NA,NA,CAWSETGGDTQYF,TGTGCCTGGAGTGAAACAGGCGGAGATACGCAGTATTTT
TRBJ2-7,TRBV19,NA,NA,CASSIQDQGEQYF,TGTGCCAGTAGTATTCAGGACCAGGGCGAGCAGTACTTC
TRBJ2-3,TRBV7-3,NA,NA,CASSLGTRDTQYF,TGTGCCAGCAGCTTGGGGACTCGGGATACGCAGTATTTT
TRBJ2-1,TRBV6-5,TRBD1,once,CASRSGTGYNEQFF,TGTGCCAGCAGGTCCGGGACAGGGTACAATGAGCAGTTCTTC
TRBJ2-2,TRBV4-2,NA,NA,CASKAPTNTGELFF,TGTGCCAGCAAGGCCCCTACGAACACCGGGGAGCTGTTTTTT
TRBJ2-3,TRBV10-3,NA,few,CAISEETDTQYF,TGTGCCATCAGTGAAGAAACGGATACGCAGTATTTT
TRBJ2-7,TRBV2,TRBD2,few,CASSSGSLSYEQYF,TGTGCCAGCAGCAGCGGGAGTTTGTCCTACGAGCAGTACTTC
TRBJ2-2,TRBV5-4,TRBD2,NA,CASAPGGGRNTGELFF,TGTGCCAGCGCCCCCGGTGGCGGGAGAAACACCGGGGAGCTGTTTTTT
TRBJ2-7,TRBV5-1,TRBD2,NA,CASSPVAGDEQYF,TGCGCCAGCAGCCCTGTAGCGGGAGACGAGCAGTACTTC